These 5 T cell receptor beta chains share one sample of origin, sequenced in a study of T cells after yellow fever vaccination. TCRdb re-analysed the 5' RACE reads in MiXCR, keeping a single row per CDR3 protein. The table records 450,000 to 550,000 distinct CDR3 sequences, over 15% of them present only once. Sequencing used PBMCs, obtained 15 days after the yellow fever booster vaccination. The receptors originated from a man between 25 and 39 years old who received the YFV17D yellow fever vaccine.

The chain recombines TRBV7-8 with TRBJ2-1; D unclear. The CDR3 length is 12 residues. V was cut by 2 bases and J by 9 bases, with 8 bases left in between. Per germline, CDR1 SGHVS and CDR2 FQNEAQ. The CDR3 is CASSLRQSEQFF. The CDR3 nucleotides read TGTGCCAGCAGCTTAAGACAAAGTGAGCAGTTCTTC.

This clonotype has more than one count but fewer than ten. The chain uses TRBV12-3 or TRBV12-4 and TRBJ1-1; the match to TRBD1 covers 11 bases. V lost 6 bases and J lost 9; bases outside the gene matches: 6. The length of the CDR3 is 13 residues. The chain's CDR3 is CASSLGQGAKAFF. For the CDR3, the DNA is TGTGCCAGCAGCCTCGGACAGGGGGCGAAAGCTTTCTTT.

This chain links TRBV20-1 with TRBJ1-1; no reliable D call. Germline CDR1 and CDR2: DFQATT and SNEGSKA (reference sequence). CDR3 length equals 13 residues. V was clipped by 3 bases and J by 3 bases, with 11 bases between them. DNA for the CDR3: TGCAGTGCTAGTTATCGGGTCGACACTGAAGCTTTCTTT. This codes for CSASYRVDTEAFF.

This clonotype was detected many times. CDR3 in amino acids: CASSGASFGTGKAGEQFF. CDR3 nucleotide sequence: TGCGCCAGCAGTGGAGCCTCCTTCGGGACAGGGAAAGCTGGGGAGCAGTTCTTC. This chain links TRBV10-1 with TRBJ2-1; 9 positions agree with TRBD1. Per the germline V gene, CDR1 is WNHNN and CDR2 is SYGVQD (reference sequence). There are 18 residues in the CDR3. The J segment lost 10 bases and the V segment lost 4 bases, leaving 20 bases of the junction unmatched.

In its sample, this clonotype was seen many times. J is TRBJ2-7 and V is TRBV9; TRBD2 agrees at 7 bases. J was trimmed by 7 bases and V by 1 base; bases with no gene match: 8. CDR1 is SGDLS, CDR2 YYNGEE, per germline. The CDR3 has 14 amino acids. CDR3 DNA: TGTGCCAGCAGCGTATCAGGGACCGGGGGGGAGCAGTACTTC. This translates into CASSVSGTGGEQYF.